The 31 T cell receptor beta chains presented below share a single source sample, sequenced in a study of T cell repertoires in cytomegalovirus infection. TCRdb fed the reads into MiXCR, producing one record per CDR3 protein. The table includes about a million distinct CDR3 sequences, less than 40% detected once. For these TCRs, the target antigens are not known. Material: cultured CD8+ T cells from PBMCs, obtained from culture after CMV antigen stimulation. Receptors were obtained from a human donor in good health (CMV status not recorded). Some clones in this sample may be carry-over from other donors' samples.

This clonotype has at least ten counts. The genes are TRBV7-9 and TRBJ2-2; D is possibly TRBD2 (6 bases). This CDR3 is 12 amino acids long. Germline V lookup: CDR1 SEHNR, CDR2 FQNEAQ (reference sequence). The V and J ends lost 6 bases and 5 bases respectively, with 7 bases between them. The CDR3 reads CASRRETGELFF. CDR3 sequence (DNA): TGTGCCAGCAGGCGGGAAACCGGGGAGCTGTTTTTT.

Concerning this clonotype itself: One base away lies a much larger clone, so this may be a sequencing read error. V and J are TRBV12-3 or TRBV12-4 and TRBJ1-5; D remains ambiguous. Trimming shortened V by 8 bases and J by 11 bases, and 16 bases separated the two germline ends. This CDR3 region has 12 residues. The CDR3 DNA reads as TGTGCCAGCTCCATGGGTCGGATAGCCCAGCATTTT. Its translation is CASSMGRIAQHF.

The rearrangement joins TRBV19 to TRBJ2-1; TRBD2 matches at 15 bases. The CDR3 length is 20 residues. V dropped 5 bases and J dropped 6; count of bases not matched to a gene: 17. Germline values: CDR1 LNHDA, CDR2 SQIVND (reference sequence). CDR3 region: CASSLIAVGLAGGSGNEQFF. DNA of the CDR3: TGTGCCAGTAGTCTGATAGCCGTAGGACTAGCGGGGGGGTCCGGCAATGAGCAGTTCTTC.

The V gene is TRBV7-6, the J gene TRBJ2-2, with D hard to call. Trimming removed 5 bases from V and 3 bases from J, with 7 bases in between. This CDR3 is built from 13 residues. CDR1 is SGHVS and CDR2 is FNYEAQ in the germline V gene. CDR3 protein: CASSQQDTGELFF. In DNA, the CDR3 is TGTGCCAGCAGCCAACAAGACACCGGGGAGCTGTTTTTT.

V gene TRBV7-2 combines with J gene TRBJ2-4; possibly TRBD2 for D (6 bases). Germline CDR1 reads SGHTA; CDR2 reads FQGNSA. The CDR3 covers 15 residues. V lost 2 bases to trimming and J lost 7 bases, with 15 bases between them. The CDR3 here is CASSLPLGLLNIQYF. In DNA, the CDR3 is TGTGCCAGCAGCTTACCCCTGGGACTCTTGAACATTCAGTACTTC.

This clonotype has only a few counts. The chain uses TRBV2 and TRBJ2-2, with a weak D call TRBD2 (6 bases). V was shortened by 1 base and J by 2 bases, with 8 bases between the two germline ends. Per the germline V gene, CDR1 is SNHLY and CDR2 is FYNNEI. The CDR3 has 15 amino acids. CDR3 sequence (DNA): TGTGCCAGCAGTGAAGGGACTACCAACACCGGGGAGCTGTTTTTT. This translates into CASSEGTTNTGELFF.

The sample holds many counts of this clonotype. The J gene is TRBJ1-4, the V gene TRBV7-9; D not resolved. V lost 5 bases and J lost 0, with 7 bases in between. CDR1 is SEHNR, CDR2 FQNEAQ, per germline (reference sequence). The CDR3 sequence is 14 residues long. CDR3 nucleotide sequence: TGTGCCAGCAGCCCGCCTGCAACTAATGAAAAACTGTTTTTT. Translation: CASSPPATNEKLFF.

This clonotype was observed a few times. The rearrangement uses TRBV6-1 and TRBJ2-1; 11 nucleotides agree with TRBD2. This CDR3 spans 14 amino acids. The germline gives CDR1 MNHNS, CDR2 SASEGT. The V and J ends lost 10 bases and 4 bases, in that order; junction bases with no gene match: 6. CDR3 in amino acids: CATLASGGYNEQFF. CDR3 coding DNA: TGTGCCACCCTAGCTAGCGGGGGGTACAATGAGCAGTTCTTC.

The chain has TRBV19 and TRBJ2-7, with D possibly being TRBD1 (6 bases). The CDR3 totals 14 residues. The V and J ends lost 5 bases and 5 bases respectively, with 16 bases between them. Germline CDR1 LNHDA, CDR2 SQIVND (reference sequence). The CDR3 DNA reads as TGTGCCAGTAGTCCCCGAGGGGGAGTGAACGAGCAGTACGTC. It is translated as CASSPRGGVNEQYV.

This clonotype appeared a few times. The chain links TRBV28 to TRBJ2-7, with 7 bases lining up with TRBD1. The CDR3 is made up of 16 amino acids. V shed 6 bases and J 0 bases; nucleotides not matched to a gene: 11. Per germline, CDR1 MDHEN and CDR2 SYDVKM. CDR3 loop: CASRDRDSKSSYEQYV. In DNA, the CDR3 is TGTGCCAGCAGGGATCGGGACAGCAAGAGCTCCTACGAGCAGTACGTC.

The chain is built from TRBV5-1 and TRBJ1-1; no reliable D call. Trimming took off 6 bases at V and 0 bases at J, with 12 bases between the two ends. Germline-derived CDR1 and CDR2 are SGHRS and YFSETQ. The CDR3 spans 14 residues. The CDR3 DNA follows: TGCGCCAGCAAGCCAGACCCCCTGAACACTGAAGCTTTCTTT. Encoded protein: CASKPDPLNTEAFF.

Comment on this clonotype: This sequence may be a read error, since a much larger clone differs from it by one base. The chain recombines TRBV7-8 with TRBJ2-7; 10 nucleotides agree with TRBD1. Germline V gene lookup returns CDR1 SGHVS and CDR2 FQNEAQ. Germline trimming cut 7 bases from V and 7 bases from J; bases unmatched to any gene: 10. The CDR3 loop spans 14 amino acids. The CDR3 protein is CASNLGTGALEQYV. In nucleotides, the CDR3 is TGTGCCAGCAACTTGGGGACAGGGGCCTTGGAGCAGTACGTC.

This clonotype has ten or more counts. J is TRBJ1-1 and V is TRBV6-6; D is unresolved. The CDR3 has 15 amino acids. Germline lookup yields CDR1 MNHNY and CDR2 SVGAGI (reference sequence). Trimming removed 3 bases at V and 6 bases at J, with 17 bases between. DNA for the CDR3: TGTGCCAGCAGTTATATTAGGACGGAAGTTTCTGAAGCTTTCTTT. This gives the protein CASSYIRTEVSEAFF.

The V call is TRBV27, the J call TRBJ1-1; D not resolved. Germline lookup yields CDR1 MNHEY and CDR2 SMNVEV (reference sequence). V was trimmed by 6 bases and J by 10 bases, leaving 12 bases between them. The CDR3 length is 11 residues. CDR3 region: CASREGEVAFF. The CDR3 DNA reads as TGTGCCAGCAGGGAAGGAGAGGTAGCTTTCTTT.

V is TRBV20-1 and J is TRBJ2-1, with a tentative D call TRBD1 (6 bases). The CDR3 sequence is 16 residues long. Trimming shortened V by 0 bases and J by 0 bases, and 12 bases separated the two germline ends. Germline CDR1 is DFQATT and CDR2 is SNEGSKA (reference sequence). The CDR3, as DNA: TGCAGTGCTAGAGATGTGGGGGCCTACTCCTACAATGAGCAGTTCTTC. It codes for CSARDVGAYSYNEQFF.

This clonotype was detected a few times. The rearrangement uses TRBV7-8 and TRBJ2-3; either TRBD1 or TRBD2 may fit D (5 bases each). V lost 5 bases and J lost 2, with 17 bases in between. The CDR3 has 16 residues. Germline V lookup: CDR1 SGHVS, CDR2 FQNEAQ. CDR3: CASSASVGTLTDTQYF. The CDR3 DNA reads as TGTGCCAGCAGCGCCTCGGTAGGGACCCTCACAGATACGCAGTATTTT. The whole variable domain, remainder taken from reference TRBV7-8 and TRBJ2-3, is GAGVSQSPRYKVAKRGQDVALRCDPISGHVSLFWYQQALGQGPEFLTYFQNEAQLDKSGLPSDRFFAERPEGSVSTLKIQRTQQEDSAVYLCASSASVGTLTDTQYFGPGTRLTVL.

The chain employs TRBV5-5 and TRBJ2-7; 12 positions match TRBD2. V shed 4 bases and J 2 bases; nucleotides not matched to a gene: 4. In germline, CDR1 is SGHKS, CDR2 YYEKEE (reference sequence). This CDR3 contains 15 residues. For the CDR3, the DNA is TGTGCCAGCAGCGAAGGACTAGCGGGGACCTACGAGCAGTACGTC. As protein: CASSEGLAGTYEQYV.

This clonotype occurred a few times. The chain couples TRBV27 to TRBJ2-7; D may be TRBD1 or TRBD2 (5 bases each). V shed 7 bases and J shed 0 bases, with 16 bases lying between them. The length of the CDR3 is 15 residues. CDR1 MNHEY and CDR2 SMNVEV come from the germline V gene (reference sequence). The CDR3 sequence: CASTHARGASYEQYF. The CDR3 region has the DNA TGTGCCAGCACCCATGCCAGAGGGGCCTCCTACGAGCAGTACTTC.

This chain joins TRBV28 and TRBJ2-1; TRBD1 is a possible D gene (5 bases). Germline lookup yields CDR1 MDHEN and CDR2 SYDVKM. V shed 5 bases and J shed 8 bases, with 13 bases lying between them. This CDR3 comprises 13 residues. The CDR3 region is CASSDQGIDEQFF. The DNA of the CDR3 is TGTGCCAGCAGTGACCAGGGTATCGATGAGCAGTTCTTC.

The chain links TRBV7-8 to TRBJ2-2; D perhaps matches TRBD1 (6 bases). The CDR3 sequence is 15 residues long. CDR1 is SGHVS and CDR2 is FQNEAQ in the germline V gene. The V end was cut by 3 bases, the J end by 4 bases, with 12 bases between. The CDR3 region is CASSFPQGTTGELFF. CDR3 in DNA: TGTGCCAGCAGCTTTCCCCAGGGGACCACCGGGGAGCTGTTTTTT. Full variable domain (missing parts from reference TRBV7-8 and TRBJ2-2): GAGVSQSPRYKVAKRGQDVALRCDPISGHVSLFWYQQALGQGPEFLTYFQNEAQLDKSGLPSDRFFAERPEGSVSTLKIQRTQQEDSAVYLCASSFPQGTTGELFFGEGSRLTVL.

The chain has TRBV27 and TRBJ2-2, with D perhaps TRBD2 (6 bases). Trimming left V 5 bases short and J 0 bases short, with 13 bases between. The CDR3 runs 16 residues. Looked up from germline, CDR1 is MNHEY and CDR2 is SMNVEV (reference sequence). The CDR3 loop reads CASSPWDLTNTGELFF. CDR3 sequence (DNA): TGTGCCAGCAGTCCCTGGGACTTAACGAACACCGGGGAGCTGTTTTTT.

This clonotype turned up a few times. The chain couples TRBV20-1 to TRBJ2-1; D may be TRBD1 (6 bases). There are 15 residues in the CDR3. The V and J ends lost 4 bases and 3 bases respectively, with 16 bases between them. CDR1 and CDR2 (germline): DFQATT, SNEGSKA (reference sequence). The CDR3 spells CSATSDSSFYNEQFF. The DNA of the CDR3 is TGCAGTGCTACTTCGGACAGTTCTTTCTACAATGAGCAGTTCTTC.

The rearrangement links TRBV6-2 or TRBV6-3 to TRBJ1-5, with TRBD1 matching 9 bases. The CDR3 sequence is 18 residues long. CDR1 is MNHEY and CDR2 is SVGEGT in the germline V gene. V lost 8 bases, J lost 5 bases, and 19 bases stayed unmatched. DNA for the CDR3: TGTGCCAGCGCCGGTGATCCGGGACAGGGTCCGAGGTATCAGCCCCAGCATTTT. Translating gives CASAGDPGQGPRYQPQHF.

A few counts support this clonotype. This chain connects TRBV10-3 to TRBJ2-1, with TRBD1 matching 9 bases. The V gene end was trimmed by 9 bases and the J gene end by 8 bases; junction bases not matched to a gene: 8. Germline loops: CDR1 ENHRY, CDR2 SYGVKD. The CDR3 loop spans 13 amino acids. CDR3 sequence (DNA): TGTGCCATTCAATGGGGACAGGGAGATGAGCAGTTCTTC. Translating it yields CAIQWGQGDEQFF.

J is TRBJ1-6 and V is TRBV9; the D gene is possibly TRBD1 (5 bases). Trimming cost V 0 bases and J 9 bases, with 10 bases left between them. CDR3 length: 14 amino acids. Germline CDR1 reads SGDLS; CDR2 reads YYNGEE. CDR3 loop: CASSVGGESSPLHF. The DNA of the CDR3 is TGTGCCAGCAGCGTAGGGGGGGAATCTTCACCCCTCCACTTT.

The rearrangement joins TRBV7-2 to TRBJ2-5, with D maybe TRBD2 (5 bases). This CDR3 comprises 13 residues. Looked up from germline, CDR1 is SGHTA and CDR2 is FQGNSA. Between the trimmed V and J ends, which lost 5 bases and 5 bases, there was a span of 12 bases. The CDR3 DNA is TGTGCCAGCAGCCGCGGGTTTACGGAGACCCAGTACTTC. It translates to CASSRGFTETQYF.

The J gene is TRBJ2-7, the V gene TRBV12-3 or TRBV12-4, with TRBD2 identical over 7 bases. The CDR3 has 15 amino acids. Trimming took 6 bases from V and 0 from J; bases not matched to a gene: 8. Written as DNA, the CDR3 is TGTGCCAGCAGCCTTGGGCGGGAGAGCTCCTACGAGCAGTACTTC. Translated, it gives CASSLGRESSYEQYF.

In regard to this clonotype: The junction departs from the called germline gene at one end, perhaps through a read error. This chain's CDR3 is CAISKGMNYGYTF. In DNA, the CDR3 is TGTGCCATCAGCAAGGGGATGAACTATGGCTACACCTTC. The genes are TRBV7-6 and TRBJ1-2; D possibly corresponds to TRBD1 (5 bases). Germline CDR1 and CDR2: SGHVS and FNYEAQ. The CDR3 extends over 13 amino acids.

V gene TRBV13 combines with J gene TRBJ2-7, with TRBD2 matching over 14 bases. V lost 4 bases to trimming and J lost 9 bases; unmatched junction nucleotides: 5. Germline lookup yields CDR1 PRHDT and CDR2 FYEKMQ (reference sequence). The CDR3 spans 14 residues. The CDR3 protein is CASSSGTSGGGQYF. As DNA, the CDR3 is TGTGCCAGCAGCTCCGGGACTAGCGGGGGCGGGCAGTACTTC.

The V and J genes are TRBV2 and TRBJ2-7; 7 bases agree with TRBD1. The germline CDR1 and CDR2 sequences are SNHLY and FYNNEI. J lost 5 bases, V lost 6 bases, and 4 bases had no gene match. This CDR3 spans 12 amino acids. The CDR3 sequence: CASRDRVDEQYV. The CDR3 bases are TGTGCCAGCAGAGACAGGGTCGACGAGCAGTACGTC.

This clonotype was detected many times. This chain joins TRBV28 and TRBJ2-1; TRBD1 matches 7 bases. Germline V gene sequence: CDR1 MDHEN, CDR2 SYDVKM. V dropped 5 bases and J dropped 4; count of bases not matched to a gene: 11. CDR3 length equals 16 residues. CDR3 sequence reads: CASSTLTGIAYNEQFF. The CDR3 bases are TGTGCCAGCAGTACTTTGACAGGGATAGCGTACAATGAGCAGTTCTTC.